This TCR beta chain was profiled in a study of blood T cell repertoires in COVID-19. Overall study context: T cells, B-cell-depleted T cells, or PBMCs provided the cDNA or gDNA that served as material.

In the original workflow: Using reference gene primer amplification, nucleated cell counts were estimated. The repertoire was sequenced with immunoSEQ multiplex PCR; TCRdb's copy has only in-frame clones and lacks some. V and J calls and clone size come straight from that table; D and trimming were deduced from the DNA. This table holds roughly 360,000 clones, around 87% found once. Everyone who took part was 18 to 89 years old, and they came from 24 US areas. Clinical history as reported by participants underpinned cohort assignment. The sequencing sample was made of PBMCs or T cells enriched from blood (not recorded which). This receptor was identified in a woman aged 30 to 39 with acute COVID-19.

The CDR3 bases are TGTGCTAGTGGCTTGACGTCCGGGACTAGCGGGGTTACAGATACGCAGTATTTT. Translating it yields CASGLTSGTSGVTDTQYF. The V gene is TRBV12-5, the J gene TRBJ2-3; 13 bases are a match to TRBD2. Trimming cost V 6 bases and J 3 bases; bases outside gene matches: 12. Germline CDR1 reads LGHNT; CDR2 reads FRNRAP. The CDR3 contains 18 residues.